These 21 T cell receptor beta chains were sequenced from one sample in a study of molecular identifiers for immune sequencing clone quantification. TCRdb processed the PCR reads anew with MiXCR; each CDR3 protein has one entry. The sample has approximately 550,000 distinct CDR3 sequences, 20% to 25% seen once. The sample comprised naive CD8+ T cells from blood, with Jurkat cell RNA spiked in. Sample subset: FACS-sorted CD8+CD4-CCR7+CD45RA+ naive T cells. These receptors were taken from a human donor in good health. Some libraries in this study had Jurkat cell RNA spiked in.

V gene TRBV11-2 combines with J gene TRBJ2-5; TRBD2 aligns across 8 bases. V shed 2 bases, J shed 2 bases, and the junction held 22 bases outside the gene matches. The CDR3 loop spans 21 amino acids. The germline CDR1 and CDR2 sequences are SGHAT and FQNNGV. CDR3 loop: CASSLYPPLLLAGRQQETQYF. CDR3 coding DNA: TGTGCCAGCAGCTTATATCCCCCCTTGCTTTTAGCGGGACGGCAACAAGAGACCCAGTACTTC. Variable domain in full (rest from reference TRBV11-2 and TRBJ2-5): EAGVAQSPRYKIIEKRQSVAFWCNPISGHATLYWYQQILGQGPKLLIQFQNNGVVDDSQLPKDRFSAERLKGVDSTLKIQPAKLEDSAVYLCASSLYPPLLLAGRQQETQYFGPGTRLLVL.

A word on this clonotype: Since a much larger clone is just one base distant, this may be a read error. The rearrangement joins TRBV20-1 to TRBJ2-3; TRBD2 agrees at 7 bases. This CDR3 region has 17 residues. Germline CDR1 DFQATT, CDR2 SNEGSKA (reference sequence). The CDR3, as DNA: TGCAGTGCTAGAGGGGTTCTAGCGGACCAGAGCATAGATACGCAGTATTTT. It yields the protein CSARGVLADQSIDTQYF.

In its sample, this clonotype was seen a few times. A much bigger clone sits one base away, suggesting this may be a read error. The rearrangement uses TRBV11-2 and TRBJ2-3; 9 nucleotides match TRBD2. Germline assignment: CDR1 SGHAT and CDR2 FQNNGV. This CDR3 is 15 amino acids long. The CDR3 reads CASSLGTSAADTRYF. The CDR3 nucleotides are TGTGCCAGCAGCTTAGGGACTAGCGCGGCAGATACGCGGTATTTT.

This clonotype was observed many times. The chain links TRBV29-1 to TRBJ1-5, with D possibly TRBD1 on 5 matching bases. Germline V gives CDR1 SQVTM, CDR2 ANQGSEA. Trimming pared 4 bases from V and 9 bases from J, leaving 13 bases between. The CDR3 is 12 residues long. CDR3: CSVVEGSGPQHF. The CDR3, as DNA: TGCAGCGTTGTTGAGGGGTCGGGGCCCCAGCATTTT.

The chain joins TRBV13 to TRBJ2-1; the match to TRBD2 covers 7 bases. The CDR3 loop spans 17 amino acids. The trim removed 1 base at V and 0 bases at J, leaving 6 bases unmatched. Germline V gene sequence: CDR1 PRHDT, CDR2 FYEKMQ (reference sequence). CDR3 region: CASSLDSGPFSYNEQFF. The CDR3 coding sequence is TGTGCCAGCAGCTTAGATAGCGGGCCTTTCTCCTACAATGAGCAGTTCTTC.

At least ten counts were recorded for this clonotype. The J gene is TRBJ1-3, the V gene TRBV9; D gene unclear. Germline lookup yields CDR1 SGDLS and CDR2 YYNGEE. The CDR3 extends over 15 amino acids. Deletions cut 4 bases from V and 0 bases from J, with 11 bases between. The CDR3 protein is CASSPDVNSGNTIYF. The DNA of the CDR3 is TGTGCCAGCAGCCCGGACGTAAACTCTGGAAACACCATATATTTT.

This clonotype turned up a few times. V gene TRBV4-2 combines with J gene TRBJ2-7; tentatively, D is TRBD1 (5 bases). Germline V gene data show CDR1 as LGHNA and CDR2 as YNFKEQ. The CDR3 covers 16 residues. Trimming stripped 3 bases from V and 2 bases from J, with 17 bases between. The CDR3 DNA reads TGTGCCAGCAGCCAGGGGATTGTAGGGGATACCTACGAGCAGTACTTC. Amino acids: CASSQGIVGDTYEQYF.

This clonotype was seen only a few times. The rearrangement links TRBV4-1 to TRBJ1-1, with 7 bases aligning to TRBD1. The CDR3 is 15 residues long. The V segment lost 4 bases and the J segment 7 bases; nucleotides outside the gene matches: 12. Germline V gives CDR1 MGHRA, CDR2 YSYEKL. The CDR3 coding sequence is TGCGCCAGCAGCCTTTTAGGGGCAGGGGGGGATGAAGCTTTCTTT. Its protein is CASSLLGAGGDEAFF.

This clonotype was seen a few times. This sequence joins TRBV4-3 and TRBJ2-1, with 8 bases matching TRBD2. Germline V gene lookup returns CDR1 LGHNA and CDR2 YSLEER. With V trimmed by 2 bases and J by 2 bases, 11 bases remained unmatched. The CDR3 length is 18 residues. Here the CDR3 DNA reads TGCGCCAGCAGCCAAAGCGCGGGGGGACACGCGACCTACAATGAGCAGTTCTTC. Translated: CASSQSAGGHATYNEQFF.

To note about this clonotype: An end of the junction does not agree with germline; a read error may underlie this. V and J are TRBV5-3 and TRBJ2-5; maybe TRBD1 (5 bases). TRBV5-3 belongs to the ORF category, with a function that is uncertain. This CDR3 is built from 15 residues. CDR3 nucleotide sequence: TGTGCCAGCAGACCCGGTGTCAGGGATCAAGGGACCCAGTACTTC. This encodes CASRPGVRDQGTQYF.

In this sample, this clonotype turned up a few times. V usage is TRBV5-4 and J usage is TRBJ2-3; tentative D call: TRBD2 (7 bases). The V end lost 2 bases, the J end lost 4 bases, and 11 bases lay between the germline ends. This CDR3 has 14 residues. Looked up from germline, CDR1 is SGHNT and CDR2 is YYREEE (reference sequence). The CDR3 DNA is TGTGCCAGCAGCTTCAAAGGGGGGGCAGATACGCAGTATTTT. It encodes CASSFKGGADTQYF.

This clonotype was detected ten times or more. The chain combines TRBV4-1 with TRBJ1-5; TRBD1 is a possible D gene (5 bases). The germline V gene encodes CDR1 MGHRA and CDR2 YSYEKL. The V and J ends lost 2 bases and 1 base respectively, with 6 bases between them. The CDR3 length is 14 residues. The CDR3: CASSQRQSNQPQHF. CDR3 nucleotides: TGCGCCAGCAGCCAAAGACAGAGCAATCAGCCCCAGCATTTT.

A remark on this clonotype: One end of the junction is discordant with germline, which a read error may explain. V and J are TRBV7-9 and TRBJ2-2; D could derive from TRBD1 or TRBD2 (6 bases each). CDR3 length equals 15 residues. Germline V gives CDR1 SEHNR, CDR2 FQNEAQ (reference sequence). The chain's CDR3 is CASSPGTKNTGGLFF. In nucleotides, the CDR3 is TGTGCCAGCAGCCCTGGGACAAAGAACACCGGGGGGCTGTTTTTT.

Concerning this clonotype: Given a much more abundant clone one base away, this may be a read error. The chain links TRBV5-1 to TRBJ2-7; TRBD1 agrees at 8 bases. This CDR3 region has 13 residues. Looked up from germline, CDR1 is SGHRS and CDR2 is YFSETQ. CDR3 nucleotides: TGCGCCGGCAGCTTGGACAGGGACTACGAGCAGTACTTC. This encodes CAGSLDRDYEQYF.

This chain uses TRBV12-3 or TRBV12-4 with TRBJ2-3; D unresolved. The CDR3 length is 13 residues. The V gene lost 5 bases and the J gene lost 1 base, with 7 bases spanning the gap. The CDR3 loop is CASSRLRTDTQYF. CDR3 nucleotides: TGTGCCAGCAGTCGCCTCCGCACAGATACGCAGTATTTT.

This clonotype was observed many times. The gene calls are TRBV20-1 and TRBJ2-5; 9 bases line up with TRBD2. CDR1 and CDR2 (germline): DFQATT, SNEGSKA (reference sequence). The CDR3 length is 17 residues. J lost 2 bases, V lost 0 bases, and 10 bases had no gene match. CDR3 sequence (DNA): TGCAGTGCTAGAGATACAAGCGGGGGGATAACTCAAGAGACCCAGTACTTC. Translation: CSARDTSGGITQETQYF.

The CDR3 loop reads CASSNPAGVDEQFF. The CDR3 nucleotides are TGTGCCAGTAGTAACCCAGCGGGGGTTGATGAGCAGTTCTTC. This rearrangement joins TRBV19 to TRBJ2-1; 8 bases line up with TRBD2. After removal of 4 bases from V and 8 bases from J, the junction contained 7 bases not matched to a gene. The CDR3 contains 14 residues. Germline CDR1 LNHDA, CDR2 SQIVND (reference sequence).

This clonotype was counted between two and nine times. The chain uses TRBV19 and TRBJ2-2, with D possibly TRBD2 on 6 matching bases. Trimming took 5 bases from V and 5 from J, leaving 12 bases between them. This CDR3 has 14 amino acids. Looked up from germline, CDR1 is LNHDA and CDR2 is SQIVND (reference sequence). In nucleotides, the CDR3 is TGTGCCAGTAGTCACGGGAGACGTACCGGGGAGCTGTTTTTT. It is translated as CASSHGRRTGELFF.

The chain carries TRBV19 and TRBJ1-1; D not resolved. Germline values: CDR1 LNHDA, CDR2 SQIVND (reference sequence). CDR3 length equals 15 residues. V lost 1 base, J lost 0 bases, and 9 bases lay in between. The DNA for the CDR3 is TGTGCCAGTAGTATAGGGCCGGCGATGAACACTGAAGCTTTCTTT. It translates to CASSIGPAMNTEAFF.

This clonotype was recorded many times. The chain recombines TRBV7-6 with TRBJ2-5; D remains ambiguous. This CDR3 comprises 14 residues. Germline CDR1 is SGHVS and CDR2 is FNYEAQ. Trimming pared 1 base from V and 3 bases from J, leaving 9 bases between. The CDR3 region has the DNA TGTGCCAGCAGCTTAGGCAGACCTGAAGAGACCCAGTACTTC. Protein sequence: CASSLGRPEETQYF.

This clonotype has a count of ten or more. CDR3 sequence reads: CSVAAETQYF. CDR3 nucleotides: TGCAGCGTGGCAGCAGAGACCCAGTACTTC. V usage is TRBV29-1 and J usage is TRBJ2-5; D is uncertain. The germline V and J ends were trimmed by 6 bases and 4 bases, with 6 bases remaining between them. Germline-derived CDR1 and CDR2 are SQVTM and ANQGSEA. The CDR3 is 10 amino acids.